These 12 T cell receptor beta chains came from one sample sequenced in a study of cytomegalovirus exposure and HLA in healthy donors. PCR used 60 Vbeta primers and 13 Jbeta primers. Libraries were prepared by immunoSEQ multiplex PCR; TCRdb keeps only in-frame clonotypes and omits some of them. Altogether more than 140,000 clones are present, 70% to 80% being singletons, with the ten largest covering 1.5% to 2%. The source material was PBMCs. The source of these receptors is a female donor in good health and CMV-seronegative.

The rearrangement uses TRBV6-5 and TRBJ1-2, with D perhaps matching TRBD1 (5 bases). This CDR3 has 16 residues. V was cut by 0 bases and J by 0 bases, with 11 bases left in between. Germline V gene sequence: CDR1 MNHEY, CDR2 SVGAGI. The CDR3 loop is CASSYSKAGPNYGYTF. CDR3 DNA: TGTGCCAGCAGTTACTCGAAAGCAGGGCCTAACTATGGCTACACCTTC.

Concerning this clone: The junction does not match germline at one end; this may be a read error. The rearrangement links TRBV7-3 to TRBJ2-3, with D possibly TRBD1 on 5 matching bases. CDR1 SGHTA and CDR2 FQGTGA come from the germline V gene. The CDR3 is made up of 11 amino acids. The CDR3 here is CVSSPGDTQYF. The CDR3 DNA is TGTGTCAGCAGCCCAGGGGATACGCAGTATTTT.

V is TRBV2 and J is TRBJ2-1, with 15 bases matching TRBD2. Germline V CDR1 and CDR2: SNHLY, FYNNEI. The CDR3 has 18 residues. V dropped 5 bases and J dropped 0; count of bases not matched to a gene: 5. The CDR3 DNA sequence: TGTGCCAGCAGTTTCGGACTAGCGGGAGGGAGCTCCTACAATGAGCAGTTCTTC. As protein: CASSFGLAGGSSYNEQFF.

For this clone: Mismatch with germline at one junction end may stem from a read error. Other DNA variants within this sample encode the same CDR3. The genes are TRBV28 and TRBJ1-2; 7 bases agree with TRBD1. Germline loops: CDR1 MDHEN, CDR2 SYDVKM. CDR3 length equals 14 residues. CDR3 DNA: TGTGCCAGCAGCTTATCAGGGGGTAACTATGGCTACACCTTC. It specifies CASSLSGGNYGYTF.

J is TRBJ1-1 and V is TRBV11-1; D might be TRBD1 (5 bases). Trimming cost V 3 bases and J 5 bases, with 22 bases left between them. Germline CDR1 is SGHAT and CDR2 is FQDESV (reference sequence). The CDR3 is 17 amino acids. The CDR3 DNA sequence: TGTGCCAGCAGCTTTTCTCGGTTAGAGGGGAGCGGGACTGAAGCTTTCTTT. Its protein is CASSFSRLEGSGTEAFF.

This clone occurred once. The V and J genes are TRBV6-6 and TRBJ1-1; maybe TRBD1 (5 bases). Germline V CDR1 and CDR2: MNHNY, SVGAGI (reference sequence). Deletions cut 3 bases from V and 11 bases from J, with 19 bases between. This CDR3 has 14 amino acids. CDR3 protein: CASSYGRGTLGAFF. CDR3 DNA: TGTGCCAGCAGTTATGGGAGAGGGACTTTGGGCGCTTTCTTT.

This clone was found a few times. This chain uses TRBV6-5 with TRBJ1-5; the D is unclear. Germline V gene lookup returns CDR1 MNHEY and CDR2 SVGAGI. Trimming removed 2 bases from V and 2 bases from J, with 7 bases in between. The CDR3 length is 14 residues. The CDR3 spells CASSYLGGNQPQHF. The CDR3 DNA reads TGTGCCAGCAGTTACCTGGGCGGCAATCAGCCCCAGCATTTT.

V and J are TRBV7-6 and TRBJ1-2; D is perhaps TRBD1 (5 bases). The CDR3 loop spans 14 amino acids. The germline V gene encodes CDR1 SGHVS and CDR2 FNYEAQ. Trimming left V 1 base short and J 6 bases short, with 12 bases between. The CDR3 coding sequence is TGTGCCAGCAGCTTAGGTTGGGGGGGAGATGGCTACACCTTC. This encodes CASSLGWGGDGYTF.

The V call is TRBV5-4, the J call TRBJ1-1; TRBD1 is a possible D gene (6 bases). The CDR3 spans 17 residues. Trimming took off 6 bases at V and 3 bases at J, with 24 bases between the two ends. CDR1 and CDR2 (germline): SGHNT, YYREEE (reference sequence). In DNA, the CDR3 is TGTGCCAGCAACGATGGGACACGGAATCGGTTAGACACTGAAGCTTTCTTT. Amino acids: CASNDGTRNRLDTEAFF.

The chain couples TRBV13 to TRBJ2-1; 8 nucleotides align to TRBD2. Germline trimming cut 8 bases from V and 1 base from J; bases unmatched to any gene: 10. Germline V gene lookup returns CDR1 PRHDT and CDR2 FYEKMQ (reference sequence). This CDR3 has 16 residues. In DNA form, the CDR3 reads TGTGCCAGCTGTCTGTGGGCGGGAGGATCCTACAATGAGCAGTTCTTC. It specifies CASCLWAGGSYNEQFF. Using reference TRBV13 and TRBJ2-1 for the parts outside the CDR3, the full variable domain is AAGVIQSPRHLIKEKRETATLKCYPIPRHDTVYWYQQGPGQDPQFLISFYEKMQSDKGSIPDRFSAQQFSDYHSELNMSSLELGDSALYFCASCLWAGGSYNEQFFGPGTRLTVL.

The rearrangement joins TRBV30 to TRBJ1-1, with D perhaps matching TRBD1 (5 bases). The V end lost 6 bases, the J end lost 6 bases, and 23 bases lay between the germline ends. The CDR3 spans 15 residues. Per the germline V gene, CDR1 is GTSNPN and CDR2 is SVGIG (reference sequence). CDR3 protein: CACPFRNGAQAEAFF. The CDR3 DNA reads TGTGCCTGCCCCTTCCGAAATGGGGCTCAAGCTGAAGCTTTCTTT. The full variable domain, its missing parts supplied by reference TRBV30 and TRBJ1-1, is SQTIHQWPATLVQPVGSPLSLECTVEGTSNPNLYWYRQAAGRGLQLLFYSVGIGQISSEVPQNLSASRPQDRQFILSSKKLLLSDSGFYLCACPFRNGAQAEAFFGQGTRLTVV.

This clone has only a few counts. The chain employs TRBV16 and TRBJ1-5, with 7 bases identical to TRBD1. This CDR3 is built from 15 residues. V shed 0 bases and J 8 bases; nucleotides not matched to a gene: 7. CDR1 and CDR2 from the germline V gene are KGHSY and FQNENV. The CDR3 sequence: CASSQSGFTGEPQHF. The CDR3 DNA reads TGTGCCAGCAGCCAATCCGGCTTCACAGGGGAGCCCCAGCATTTT.